Many counts were recorded for the clone carrying this T cell receptor (beta chain). Antigen specificity is unknown. The source of the sample is a study of regulatory T cells in long-lasting Graves disease. With iRepertoire HTBI primers and Arm-PCR of CDR3 regions, TCR beta libraries were built. One entry per CDR3 protein, called by TCRdb with MiXCR from the multiplex PCR reads. The sample comprises about 350,000 distinct CDR3 sequences, over 15% of which are singletons, and around 27% rests with the top ten. Time point in this sample: newly diagnosed GD, antithyroid drugs for less than 3 months. There was RNA extracted from PBMCs, and the TCR library was made from it. Peripheral blood, nine milliliters of it, was drawn into EDTA tubes. Study-wide findings and caveats: No thyroid tissue was studied; the work used peripheral blood only. When disease was persistent, TRBV28, TRBJ1-2 and TRBJ2-5 were the favored segments.

Looked up from germline, CDR1 is KGHSH and CDR2 is LQKENI. The CDR3 has 15 amino acids. Deletions cut 5 bases from V and 2 bases from J, with 14 bases between. These data were also filed under a second study, of T cells in Graves' hyperthyroidism and ophthalmopathy.

The chain carries TRBV18 and TRBJ2-3; D gene unclear. The material sequenced was peripheral blood mononuclear cells (PBMCs), taken at new diagnosis, from a patient treated with antithyroid drugs. This clonotype was sampled from a man aged 35-49 years with Graves disease. DNA of the CDR3: TGTGCCAGCTCAACGAGGAAAGGGAACACAGATACGCAGTATTTT. It codes for CASSTRKGNTDTQYF.